These 20 T cell receptor beta chains share one sample of origin, sequenced in a study of early T cells in non-severe SARS-CoV-2 infection. TCRdb reprocessed the 5' RACE reads via MiXCR and lists one record per CDR3 protein. The sample yields approximately 83,000 distinct CDR3 sequences, 11% to 15% seen once. Material for sequencing was whole blood. The source of these receptors is an adult who was a healthcare worker with PCR-confirmed SARS-CoV-2 infection or an uninfected control (not recorded which).

The table lists this clonotype with a few counts. The chain joins TRBV5-1 to TRBJ2-1, with TRBD2 matching 11 bases. The V gene's germline CDR1 is SGHRS and CDR2 YFSETQ. CDR3 length: 15 amino acids. Losses at the gene ends were 0 bases for V and 7 bases for J; bases not matched to a gene: 3. The CDR3 DNA sequence: TGCGCCAGCAGCTTGGGACTAGCGGGGCGGAATGAGCAGTTCTTC. Amino acids: CASSLGLAGRNEQFF.

This clonotype appeared a few times. The rearrangement links TRBV7-9 to TRBJ1-1; 7 bases are a match to TRBD1. CDR3 length: 13 amino acids. The germline CDR1 and CDR2 sequences are SEHNR and FQNEAQ (reference sequence). After removal of 6 bases from V and 7 bases from J, the junction contained 8 bases not matched to a gene. CDR3 nucleotide sequence: TGTGCCAGCAGTTACACCACAGGGGTTGAAGCTTTCTTT. Its protein product is CASSYTTGVEAFF.

The chain links TRBV5-1 to TRBJ2-7; D might be TRBD1 or TRBD2, each matching 5 bases. The CDR3 contains 15 residues. Germline CDR1 reads SGHRS; CDR2 reads YFSETQ. V lost 6 bases to trimming and J lost 5 bases, with 21 bases between them. CDR3 sequence reads: CASTDTGRAIHEQYF. The CDR3 DNA reads as TGCGCCAGCACCGACACGGGACGGGCCATCCACGAGCAGTACTTC.

V usage is TRBV18 and J usage is TRBJ2-3, with D possibly TRBD1 on 5 matching bases. The CDR3 runs 14 residues. Per the germline V gene, CDR1 is KGHSH and CDR2 is LQKENI. The V end lost 4 bases, the J end lost 6 bases, and 14 bases lay between the germline ends. CDR3: CASSQRQTFDTQYF. The CDR3 region has the DNA TGTGCCAGCTCACAACGACAGACGTTCGATACGCAGTATTTT.

This clonotype occurred a few times. The CDR3 nucleotides read TGTGCCAGTAGCAACGGGGCCAGGGGCCTCAATCAGCCCCAGCATTTT. The encoded protein is CASSNGARGLNQPQHF. This chain links TRBV19 with TRBJ1-5, with D possibly TRBD1 on 6 matching bases. V lost 6 bases and J lost 3, with 18 bases in between. The CDR3 covers 16 residues. Germline-derived CDR1 and CDR2 are LNHDA and SQIVND (reference sequence).

This clonotype has more than one count but fewer than ten. The chain combines TRBV5-1 with TRBJ2-7; 7 bases map to TRBD1. J lost 5 bases, V lost 0 bases, and 8 bases had no gene match. The CDR3 is 15 residues long. CDR1 and CDR2 (germline): SGHRS, YFSETQ. The CDR3 bases are TGCGCCAGCAGCTTGGCCCAACAGGGGTGGAACGAGCAGTACTTC. Translating it yields CASSLAQQGWNEQYF.

The chain joins TRBV4-1 to TRBJ2-2; weak D call: TRBD2 (5 bases). V dropped 0 bases and J dropped 6 bases, with 11 bases sitting between them. CDR3 size: 15 residues. Germline lookup yields CDR1 MGHRA and CDR2 YSYEKL. CDR3 nucleotide sequence: TGCGCCAGCAGCCAAGACCTTCTAGCTCCCGGGGAGCTGTTTTTT. Translated: CASSQDLLAPGELFF.

A few counts support this clonotype. The chain has TRBV7-2 and TRBJ2-2; a possible D gene is TRBD2 (6 bases). Per germline, CDR1 SGHTA and CDR2 FQGNSA. The CDR3 has 17 amino acids. V was trimmed by 2 bases and J by 3 bases, leaving 16 bases between them. In DNA, the CDR3 is TGTGCCAGCAGCTTAACTCTCGCAGGGAGGCACACCGGGGAGCTGTTTTTT. It specifies CASSLTLAGRHTGELFF.

The V call is TRBV7-2, the J call TRBJ2-3, with D unclear. CDR1 is SGHTA, CDR2 FQGNSA, per germline. This CDR3 has 15 residues. The V and J ends lost 1 base and 1 base respectively, with 9 bases between them. This chain's CDR3 is CASSLDKIRTDTQYF. The CDR3 nucleotides read TGTGCCAGCAGCTTAGATAAGATCCGCACAGATACGCAGTATTTT.

This chain joins TRBV20-1 and TRBJ1-2; D is possibly TRBD1 (6 bases). Germline V lookup: CDR1 DFQATT, CDR2 SNEGSKA (reference sequence). This CDR3 region has 17 residues. Deletions cut 2 bases from V and 0 bases from J, with 19 bases between. The CDR3 nucleotides read TGCAGTGCTAGAACCACAGGGAGGGGAAGGACTAACTATGGCTACACCTTC. It yields the protein CSARTTGRGRTNYGYTF.

In its sample, this clonotype was seen a few times. The genes are TRBV2 and TRBJ2-6; D remains ambiguous. The CDR3 covers 15 residues. V was pared by 3 bases and J by 2 bases, with 8 bases between. The germline gives CDR1 SNHLY, CDR2 FYNNEI. CDR3: CASSDQKPGANVLTF. The DNA for the CDR3 is TGTGCCAGCAGTGACCAAAAGCCTGGGGCCAACGTCCTGACTTTC. The full variable domain, rest sourced from reference TRBV2 and TRBJ2-6, is EPEVTQTPSHQVTQMGQEVILRCVPISNHLYFYWYRQILGQKVEFLVSFYNNEISEKSEIFDDQFSVERPDGSNFTLKIRSTKLEDSAMYFCASSDQKPGANVLTFGAGSRLTVL.

This clonotype was counted many times. The rearrangement links TRBV28 to TRBJ1-6; 7 bases are shared with TRBD1. The CDR3 sequence is 16 residues long. Germline trimming cut 6 bases from V and 7 bases from J; bases unmatched to any gene: 12. Germline assignment: CDR1 MDHEN and CDR2 SYDVKM. The CDR3, as DNA: TGTGCCAGCAGAACTAACCCGGGACAGCGCAATTCACCCCTCCACTTT. It is translated as CASRTNPGQRNSPLHF.

This clonotype was picked up a small number of times. The rearrangement joins TRBV4-2 to TRBJ1-2; D may be TRBD1 (6 bases). The germline V and J ends were trimmed by 0 bases and 1 base, with 15 bases remaining between them. Germline CDR1 LGHNA, CDR2 YNFKEQ. The CDR3 is made up of 17 amino acids. The CDR3 sequence is CASSQDTGFEFNYGYTF. DNA for the CDR3: TGTGCCAGCAGCCAAGATACAGGGTTTGAGTTTAACTATGGCTACACCTTC.

Judged by abundance, this clonotype is medium-sized. DNA for the CDR3: TGCAGCGCCCGGGCCGTCGAGTATGGCTACACCTTC. Translating it yields CSARAVEYGYTF. The rearrangement links TRBV29-1 to TRBJ1-2, with D uncertain. The CDR3 extends over 12 amino acids. CDR1 SQVTM and CDR2 ANQGSEA come from the germline V gene. Trimming took 7 bases from V and 5 from J, leaving 14 bases between them. Using reference TRBV29-1 and TRBJ1-2 for the parts outside the CDR3, the full variable domain is SAVISQKPSRDICQRGTSLTIQCQVDSQVTMMFWYRQQPGQSLTLIATANQGSEATYESGFVIDKFPISRPNLTFSTLTVSNMSPEDSSIYLCSARAVEYGYTFGSGTRLTVV.

This clonotype was seen at least ten times. The J gene is TRBJ2-1, the V gene TRBV30, with 8 nucleotides matching TRBD1. V lost 5 bases, J lost 7 bases, and 10 bases stayed unmatched. The germline CDR1 and CDR2 sequences are GTSNPN and SVGIG (reference sequence). The CDR3 totals 14 residues. CDR3 in DNA: TGTGCCTGGGGGATCGGACAGGGATGGAATGAGCAGTTCTTC. Protein: CAWGIGQGWNEQFF.

This clonotype was observed a handful of times. This chain links TRBV28 with TRBJ1-2, with D unclear. Trimming shortened V by 6 bases and J by 5 bases, and 10 bases separated the two germline ends. Germline V gives CDR1 MDHEN, CDR2 SYDVKM. The CDR3 is 12 residues long. The CDR3 DNA follows: TGTGCCAGCAGATCTTTTTCGTATGGCTACACCTTC. This codes for CASRSFSYGYTF.

This clonotype came up a few times. V usage is TRBV29-1 and J usage is TRBJ2-1; D call uncertain. Trimming shortened V by 0 bases and J by 8 bases, and 14 bases separated the two germline ends. The CDR3 extends over 14 amino acids. Germline lookup yields CDR1 SQVTM and CDR2 ANQGSEA. As DNA, the CDR3 is TGCAGCGTTGAAGATCTGGAAGGCGGCGATGAGCAGTTCTTC. Its translation: CSVEDLEGGDEQFF.

The chain combines TRBV6-2 or TRBV6-3 with TRBJ2-4; possible D gene TRBD2, 5 bases. The CDR3 is made up of 12 amino acids. The germline gives CDR1 MNHEY, CDR2 SVGEGT. Deletions cut 5 bases from V and 9 bases from J, with 11 bases between. The DNA for the CDR3 is TGTGCCAGCAGTAACCGGGGAGTCATTCAGTACTTC. Its translation: CASSNRGVIQYF.

This chain connects TRBV10-3 to TRBJ2-1; 8 positions match TRBD2. V lost 11 bases, J lost 5 bases, and 8 bases stayed unmatched. The CDR3 is made up of 13 amino acids. Germline V CDR1 and CDR2: ENHRY, SYGVKD. In DNA, the CDR3 is TGTGCCGCCCGGGGGGGGTTGGACAATGAGCAGTTCTTC. Amino acids: CAARGGLDNEQFF.

This clonotype was counted many times. The chain has TRBV28 and TRBJ1-2; 7 bases align to TRBD1. With V trimmed by 6 bases and J by 8 bases, 12 bases remained unmatched. Germline lookup yields CDR1 MDHEN and CDR2 SYDVKM. This CDR3 contains 14 residues. The CDR3 region has the DNA TGTGCCAGCAGAAGCGGGACAGAGTGGTGGGGCTACACCTTC. As protein: CASRSGTEWWGYTF.